This T cell receptor beta chain was retrieved from a study of neurological immune-mediated disorders. Study-wide points: The highest TCR clonal expansion occurred in HTLV-1-associated myelopathy; multiple sclerosis fell below healthy controls. CDR3 amino acid sequences of expanded clones were not shared across subjects, a result suggesting private repertoires in all groups.

The sample holds many counts of this clonotype. Its antigen remains unidentified. It was blood bank volunteers in Maryland, USA who made up the healthy controls. This CDR3 is built from 15 residues. The germline V gene has CDR1 MNHNS and CDR2 SASEGT. Germline trimming cut 6 bases from V and 0 bases from J; bases unmatched to any gene: 5. The team produced cDNA through 5'RACE using 10-nucleotide random UMIs. TCRdb re-called the 5' RACE reads with MiXCR, one entry per CDR3 protein. This table holds 35,000 to 55,000 distinct CDR3 sequences, roughly 6.3% found once. The chain combines TRBV6-1 with TRBJ2-1, with 7 nucleotides matching TRBD2. This receptor was taken from a woman aged 40 to 50 in good health. Sequencing was done on a sample of CD4+ T cells from blood. In DNA form, the CDR3 reads TGTGCCAGCAGACCGGCGGGGGTCTCCTACAATGAGCAGTTCTTC. It translates to CASRPAGVSYNEQFF.